The clone carrying this T cell receptor (beta chain) was picked up a small number of times. Its cognate antigen is unknown. V was clipped by 2 bases and J by 0 bases, with 10 bases between them. The V gene's germline CDR1 is LGHNA and CDR2 YNFKEQ. This CDR3 has 16 amino acids. The data belong to a study of spatial heterogeneity in lung cancer. Study-wide results and limits: Expanded intratumoral alpha and beta TCR counts tracked tumor mutation counts.

TCRdb independently ran MiXCR on the 5' RACE reads; one entry per CDR3 protein. The repertoire holds approximately 9,600 distinct CDR3 sequences, with roughly 8% as singletons. Time point defined: sample taken at primary tumor resection. The donor population consisted of over 55 patients with untreated, early-stage non-small cell lung cancer. Sequencing of whole RNA from tumor, nontumor lung or frozen PBMC involved no sorting. This chain uses TRBV4-2 with TRBJ1-4; D remains ambiguous. Sequenced material: lung tumor tissue, taken at surgery. The TCR sequence derives from a male donor with early-stage non-small cell lung cancer. CDR3 coding DNA: TGTGCCAGCAGCCAATCAGGCTCTGCAACTAATGAAAAACTGTTTTTT. Protein: CASSQSGSATNEKLFF.